Following are 29 T cell receptor beta chains from one sample sequenced in a study of T-cell reconstitution after alpha-beta-depleted transplantation in children. Unique molecular identifiers were used in preparing the TCRbeta library. From the PCR reads, TCRdb called clonotypes with MiXCR, one entry per CDR3 protein. The table records hundreds of thousands of distinct CDR3 sequences, about an eighth of them present only once. The specimen comprised PBMCs, sampled before TCRalphabeta/CD19-depleted stem cell transplant. All receptors derive from a girl aged 2-9 years with congenital amegakaryocytic thrombocytopenia, due to receive a stem cell transplant.

The sample holds many counts of this clonotype. The genes are TRBV12-3 or TRBV12-4 and TRBJ2-3, with no clear D. Trimming stripped 6 bases from V and 0 bases from J, with 22 bases between. This CDR3 has 18 residues. The CDR3 spells CASSYPKRLGPSTDTQYF. The CDR3 DNA reads as TGTGCCAGCAGCTATCCCAAACGACTTGGTCCTAGCACAGATACGCAGTATTTT.

The V and J genes are TRBV29-1 and TRBJ1-2; D is uncertain. The V gene lost 3 bases and the J gene lost 7 bases, with 6 bases spanning the gap. The CDR3 is made up of 10 amino acids. CDR1 SQVTM and CDR2 ANQGSEA come from the germline V gene. The CDR3 bases are TGCAGCGTTGATCGCGGTGGCTACACCTTC. This sequence encodes CSVDRGGYTF.

This clonotype was counted many times. The chain is built from TRBV7-8 and TRBJ2-3, with D maybe TRBD2 (6 bases). V lost 5 bases to trimming and J lost 5 bases, with 17 bases between them. Per germline, CDR1 SGHVS and CDR2 FQNEAQ. The CDR3 has 15 residues. DNA of the CDR3: TGTGCCAGCAGCGGCAGACTAGTACCAATAGATACGCAGTATTTT. Its translation: CASSGRLVPIDTQYF.

The chain carries TRBV5-1 and TRBJ2-7, with D maybe TRBD2 (5 bases). There are 14 residues in the CDR3. Germline loops: CDR1 SGHRS, CDR2 YFSETQ. Trimming removed 0 bases from V and 7 bases from J, with 14 bases in between. The CDR3 here is CASSLDVNREEQYF. CDR3 nucleotides: TGCGCCAGCAGCTTGGACGTAAACCGGGAAGAGCAGTACTTC. Combining the CDR3 with reference TRBV5-1 and TRBJ2-7 gives the whole variable domain KAGVTQTPRYLIKTRGQQVTLSCSPISGHRSVSWYQQTPGQGLQFLFEYFSETQRNKGNFPGRFSGRQFSNSRSEMNVSTLELGDSALYLCASSLDVNREEQYFGPGTRLTVT.

Ten or more counts support this clonotype. The chain is built from TRBV20-1 and TRBJ2-7, with D possibly TRBD2 on 5 matching bases. V dropped 3 bases and J dropped 0 bases, with 9 bases sitting between them. The germline V gene has CDR1 DFQATT and CDR2 SNEGSKA (reference sequence). This CDR3 contains 13 residues. DNA for the CDR3: TGCAGTGCTAGTGAGGGTATCTCCTACGAGCAGTACTTC. This encodes CSASEGISYEQYF.

This clonotype was picked up many times. V gene TRBV6-2 or TRBV6-3 combines with J gene TRBJ2-3; 8 bases map to TRBD2. CDR3 size: 20 residues. Trimming cost V 7 bases and J 0 bases; bases outside gene matches: 21. Germline V CDR1 and CDR2: MNHEY, SVGEGT. The DNA for the CDR3 is TGTGCCAGCACGATTCCCCCCCCACGGAGACTAGCGCGGAGCACAGATACGCAGTATTTT. Protein sequence: CASTIPPPRRLARSTDTQYF.

This clonotype was observed at least ten times. The chain carries TRBV6-5 and TRBJ1-6, with 9 bases identical to TRBD1. Germline V CDR1 and CDR2: MNHEY, SVGAGI. The trim removed 4 bases at V and 6 bases at J, leaving 4 bases unmatched. This CDR3 comprises 15 residues. CDR3 region: CASSSGTGRNSPLHF. CDR3 coding DNA: TGTGCCAGCAGTTCAGGGACAGGGCGTAATTCACCCCTCCACTTT.

This clonotype appeared a few times. The chain employs TRBV7-2 and TRBJ2-1; tentative D call: TRBD2 (6 bases). The V end was cut by 5 bases, the J end by 6 bases, with 11 bases between. Germline lookup yields CDR1 SGHTA and CDR2 FQGNSA. The CDR3 is 13 residues long. CDR3 amino acids: CASSQRAGNEQFF. The CDR3 DNA sequence: TGTGCCAGCAGCCAGCGGGCGGGCAATGAGCAGTTCTTC.

This clonotype showed up many times. The chain employs TRBV6-5 and TRBJ2-5; a weak D match, TRBD2 (6 bases). This CDR3 is 13 amino acids long. V lost 7 bases to trimming and J lost 4 bases, with 13 bases between them. Germline V lookup: CDR1 MNHEY, CDR2 SVGAGI. DNA of the CDR3: TGTGCCAGCAAGTACTCCGGGGGAGAGACCCAGTACTTC. Translation: CASKYSGGETQYF.

This clonotype showed up many times. The chain uses TRBV6-5 and TRBJ1-5; 8 bases align to TRBD1. V gave up 0 bases and J gave up 7 bases; unmatched junction bases: 2. Germline V gene lookup returns CDR1 MNHEY and CDR2 SVGAGI. The CDR3 runs 14 residues. DNA of the CDR3: TGTGCCAGCAGTTACTCGCCAGGGGGCCAGCCCCAGCATTTT. Protein: CASSYSPGGQPQHF.

The chain employs TRBV7-9 and TRBJ2-1; TRBD2 agrees at 12 bases. V gave up 6 bases and J gave up 8 bases; unmatched junction bases: 11. The CDR3 extends over 16 amino acids. In germline, CDR1 is SEHNR, CDR2 FQNEAQ (reference sequence). The CDR3 reads CASRSSGRASFDEQFF. The CDR3 bases are TGTGCCAGCAGGTCTAGCGGGAGGGCCTCGTTTGATGAGCAGTTCTTC.

The rearrangement links TRBV12-3 or TRBV12-4 to TRBJ2-1; 7 bases agree with TRBD2. V shed 6 bases and J 6 bases; nucleotides not matched to a gene: 8. The CDR3 runs to 14 residues. The CDR3 loop reads CASSGGTILNEQFF. The CDR3, as DNA: TGTGCCAGCAGCGGCGGGACTATCCTCAATGAGCAGTTCTTC.

This clonotype has more than one count but fewer than ten. The rearrangement joins TRBV29-1 to TRBJ2-5; 8 bases are shared with TRBD2. The germline CDR1 and CDR2 sequences are SQVTM and ANQGSEA. After removal of 7 bases from V and 5 bases from J, the junction contained 12 bases not matched to a gene. This CDR3 has 14 amino acids. The DNA for the CDR3 is TGCAGCGCAGCCGGACTAGCCCACGCCGAGACCCAGTACTTC. It yields the protein CSAAGLAHAETQYF.

This chain uses TRBV5-1 with TRBJ2-3; D is undetermined. CDR3 size: 15 residues. In germline, CDR1 is SGHRS, CDR2 YFSETQ. V was shortened by 1 base and J by 0 bases, with 9 bases between the two germline ends. The CDR3 DNA follows: TGCGCCAGCAGCTTGATGCCGGAGAGCACAGATACGCAGTATTTT. It specifies CASSLMPESTDTQYF.

This clonotype was picked up a small number of times. The chain is built from TRBV7-9 and TRBJ1-2; D gene unclear. Trimming shortened V by 7 bases and J by 8 bases, and 14 bases separated the two germline ends. This CDR3 is built from 12 residues. CDR1 is SEHNR and CDR2 is FQNEAQ in the germline V gene (reference sequence). In nucleotides, the CDR3 is TGTGCCAGCAATCTGGCGGCGGGGGGCTACACCTTC. It codes for CASNLAAGGYTF.

This chain connects TRBV7-6 to TRBJ2-7; 8 bases line up with TRBD2. Germline V lookup: CDR1 SGHVS, CDR2 FNYEAQ. This CDR3 region has 15 residues. Trimming cost V 0 bases and J 5 bases; bases outside gene matches: 6. The chain's CDR3 is CASSLAAGAVHEQYF. DNA for the CDR3: TGTGCCAGCAGCTTAGCAGCGGGAGCTGTCCACGAGCAGTACTTC.

This clonotype was seen at least ten times. The J gene is TRBJ2-7, the V gene TRBV29-1, with D unresolved. V was pared by 4 bases and J by 1 base, with 11 bases between. Germline CDR1 is SQVTM and CDR2 is ANQGSEA. The CDR3 is 13 amino acids. CDR3 nucleotides: TGCAGCGTTGGCGCCGCCGCGTCCTACGAGCAGTACTTC. Protein product: CSVGAAASYEQYF.

The V gene is TRBV3-1, the J gene TRBJ2-1; 10 nucleotides line up with TRBD2. Germline CDR1 reads LGHDT; CDR2 reads YNNKEL (reference sequence). This CDR3 region has 16 residues. The V and J ends lost 4 bases and 8 bases, in that order; junction bases with no gene match: 11. This chain's CDR3 is CASSRISGRATDEQFF. CDR3 bases: TGTGCCAGCAGCCGGATAAGCGGGAGGGCGACGGATGAGCAGTTCTTC.

This clonotype was counted between two and nine times. J is TRBJ2-2 and V is TRBV20-1; 8 nucleotides line up with TRBD1. The V gene's germline CDR1 is DFQATT and CDR2 SNEGSKA (reference sequence). CDR3 length: 14 residues. V lost 0 bases, J lost 4 bases, and 1 base stayed unmatched. In DNA, the CDR3 is TGCAGTGCTAGAGAGGACAGGGCCACCGGGGAGCTGTTTTTT. Its translation: CSAREDRATGELFF.

This clonotype was observed many times. This sequence joins TRBV15 and TRBJ2-3, with TRBD2 matching 7 bases. J gave up 4 bases and V 0 bases, and 7 bases lay outside the gene matches. CDR1 is LNHNV and CDR2 is YYDKDF in the germline V gene (reference sequence). The CDR3 covers 16 residues. CDR3 DNA sequence: TGTGCCACCAGCAGAGAAATTAGCGGGTATGCAGATACGCAGTATTTT. This sequence encodes CATSREISGYADTQYF.

This clonotype has only a few counts. The rearrangement joins TRBV14 to TRBJ1-2; D gene uncertain. Trimming left V 5 bases short and J 6 bases short, with 13 bases between. The CDR3 covers 13 residues. CDR1 and CDR2 (germline): SGHDN, FVKESK. DNA of the CDR3: TGTGCCAGCAGCAAGGGTGGGCCTGATGGCTACACCTTC. Translating gives CASSKGGPDGYTF.

The chain recombines TRBV15 with TRBJ1-1, with D perhaps matching TRBD1 (5 bases). The CDR3 spans 16 residues. Trimming took 1 base from V and 3 from J, leaving 15 bases between them. Looked up from germline, CDR1 is LNHNV and CDR2 is YYDKDF (reference sequence). CDR3 nucleotides: TGTGCCACCAGCAGAGCTCGGCAGGGTCCGGACACTGAAGCTTTCTTT. Translated: CATSRARQGPDTEAFF.

The sample holds a few counts of this clonotype. The chain joins TRBV5-4 to TRBJ1-1; unclear D gene. The CDR3 totals 13 residues. The ends were cut back, 4 bases at V and 1 base at J, with 8 bases in the middle. Germline CDR1 is SGHNT and CDR2 is YYREEE (reference sequence). CDR3 region: CASSVGANTEAFF. Here the CDR3 DNA reads TGTGCCAGCAGCGTAGGAGCGAACACTGAAGCTTTCTTT.

This clonotype was found many times. The chain employs TRBV7-2 and TRBJ2-7; 7 bases agree with TRBD1. Unmatched junction bases numbered 1, after V lost 2 bases and J lost 3 bases. Germline lookup yields CDR1 SGHTA and CDR2 FQGNSA. The CDR3 runs 13 residues. The DNA for the CDR3 is TGTGCCAGCAGCTTATACAGGGGCTACGAGCAGTACTTC. Its protein is CASSLYRGYEQYF.

There are a few counts of this clonotype. A junction boundary mismatches the germline segment, possibly from a read error. The chain has TRBV29-1 and TRBJ1-2, with TRBD1 as a possible D gene (5 bases). This CDR3 is 14 amino acids long. In germline, CDR1 is SQVTM, CDR2 ANQGSEA. The CDR3 here is CSVQDLGANYGYTF. The CDR3 nucleotides are TGCAGCGTTCAAGACTTGGGGGCTAACTATGGCTACACCTTC.

This clonotype was observed many times. The rearrangement joins TRBV5-1 to TRBJ2-7; TRBD2 matches 9 bases. The germline V gene has CDR1 SGHRS and CDR2 YFSETQ. The ends lost 0 bases at V and 7 bases at J; junction bases unmatched: 11. CDR3 length: 16 amino acids. The CDR3 DNA reads as TGCGCCAGCAGCTTGGAGAACATAGCGGGAGTAGAAGAGCAGTACTTC. Protein sequence: CASSLENIAGVEEQYF.

This clonotype has ten or more counts. The chain carries TRBV5-1 and TRBJ2-1; D is unresolved. The CDR3 covers 13 residues. With 4 bases removed from V and 5 bases from J, the gap between germline ends came to 10 bases. Germline values: CDR1 SGHRS, CDR2 YFSETQ. CDR3 sequence (DNA): TGCGCCAGCAGCCCTGTGCTGGACAATGAGCAGTTCTTC. It translates to CASSPVLDNEQFF.

At least ten counts were recorded for this clonotype. This chain joins TRBV20-1 and TRBJ2-1; 13 bases match TRBD2. Losses at the gene ends were 5 bases for V and 6 bases for J; bases not matched to a gene: 4. From germline, CDR1 is DFQATT and CDR2 SNEGSKA (reference sequence). The CDR3 spans 14 residues. The CDR3 region is CSARGTSGTNEQFF. CDR3 bases: TGCAGTGCTCGTGGGACTAGCGGGACCAATGAGCAGTTCTTC.

This clonotype was counted at least ten times. The rearrangement joins TRBV7-2 to TRBJ2-3; D is unresolved. This CDR3 region has 14 residues. The ends were cut back, 5 bases at V and 0 bases at J, with 9 bases in the middle. CDR1 SGHTA and CDR2 FQGNSA come from the germline V gene. The CDR3 DNA is TGTGCCAGCAGCCGATCCTGGAGCACAGATACGCAGTATTTT. Its protein is CASSRSWSTDTQYF.